These T cell receptor beta chains were read from a single sample in a study of blood T cell repertoires in COVID-19. Some clones are missing from TCRdb's copy, which holds only in-frame ones; the method was immunoSEQ multiplex PCR. The sample consists of around 100,000 clones, around four fifths of them appearing once. Sequencing input: peripheral blood. The source of these receptors is a man in his forties or fifties with active or convalescent COVID-19. Each CDR3 is given with its conserved first and last residue. Each record gives: V gene, clone size, J gene, D gene, CDR3 protein, CDR3 DNA. A D gene is named only where the DNA matches it firmly. Clone size, where shown, is once, few, many, or a class for clones that have expanded.

TRBV5-1	.	TRBJ2-1	.	CASTFRGNLDNEQFF	TGCGCCAGCACCTTCCGGGGGAATTTGGACAATGAGCAGTTCTTC
TRBV29-1	once	TRBJ2-4	TRBD1	CSVLRDSLQYF	TGCAGCGTTCTCCGGGACAGCCTTCAGTACTTC
TRBV5-1	.	TRBJ1-2	TRBD1	CASSRTGGANGYTF	TGCGCCAGCAGCAGGACAGGGGGCGCGAATGGCTACACCTTC
TRBV2	.	TRBJ1-2	TRBD1	CASRQSTGAYGYTF	TGTGCCAGCAGACAATCGACAGGGGCTTATGGCTACACCTTC
TRBV19	.	TRBJ1-2	.	CASSMSQGRDGYTF	TGTGCCAGTAGTATGAGCCAGGGGCGGGATGGCTACACCTTC
TRBV19	.	TRBJ1-3	.	CASSIFRASGNTIYF	TGTGCCAGTAGTATTTTCAGGGCCTCTGGAAACACCATATATTTT
TRBV10-2	.	TRBJ2-5	TRBD1	CASSGTGGLETQYF	TGCGCCAGCAGTGGGACAGGGGGTTTGGAGACCCAGTACTTC
TRBV27	.	TRBJ1-6	TRBD1	CASSFQGGNSPLHF	TGTGCCAGCAGTTTTCAGGGGGGTAATTCACCCCTCCACTTT
TRBV6-5	.	TRBJ2-1	TRBD2	CASFLSGTQHEQFF	TGTGCCAGCTTTCTTAGCGGGACCCAACATGAGCAGTTCTTC
TRBV14	.	TRBJ1-1	.	CASSPGQNTEAFF	TGTGCCAGCAGCCCTGGACAGAACACTGAAGCTTTCTTT
TRBV7-8	.	TRBJ2-2	TRBD2	CASSLANSGRYTGELFF	TGTGCCAGCAGCTTAGCGAATAGCGGGAGGTACACCGGGGAGCTGTTTTTT
TRBV5-6	.	TRBJ2-1	TRBD2	CASSFTSGSSYNEQFF	TGTGCCAGCAGCTTCACTAGCGGCAGCTCCTACAATGAGCAGTTCTTC
TRBV11-2	.	TRBJ1-2	.	CASSLAPGGRVYGYTF	TGTGCCAGCAGCTTAGCGCCCGGGGGGCGAGTCTATGGCTACACCTTC
TRBV5-1	.	TRBJ2-7	TRBD2	CASSSTSGRVYEQYF	TGCGCCAGCAGCTCGACTAGCGGGAGGGTTTACGAGCAGTACTTC
TRBV27	.	TRBJ2-7	TRBD1	CASSYDRDRVYEQYF	TGTGCCAGCAGCTACGATCGGGACAGGGTTTACGAGCAGTACTTC
TRBV12-5	.	TRBJ1-4	TRBD1	CASGLGTGQGNEKLFF	TGTGCTAGTGGTTTGGGGACGGGACAGGGAAATGAAAAACTGTTTTTT
TRBV28	.	TRBJ2-1	TRBD2	CASRPLAGAPNEQFF	TGTGCCAGTAGGCCTCTAGCGGGGGCACCCAATGAGCAGTTCTTC
TRBV30	.	TRBJ1-2	TRBD1	CAWSALSRDREDGYTF	TGTGCCTGGAGTGCCTTGTCCCGGGACAGGGAGGATGGCTACACCTTC
TRBV27	.	TRBJ2-1	TRBD2	CASRWRGTYNEQFF	TGTGCCAGCAGGTGGCGGGGGACCTACAATGAGCAGTTCTTC
TRBV3-1/TRBV3-2	.	TRBJ2-7	TRBD2	CASSQGTDSGIYEQYF	TGTGCCAGCAGCCAAGGTACGGATAGCGGGATCTACGAGCAGTACTTC
TRBV3-1/TRBV3-2	.	TRBJ2-1	TRBD2	CASSQDREAGYNEQFF	TGTGCCAGCAGCCAAGATCGGGAAGCGGGGTACAATGAGCAGTTCTTC
TRBV24-1	.	TRBJ2-3	.	CATSDSSTGTDTQYF	TGTGCCACCAGTGATTCTTCGACAGGCACAGATACGCAGTATTTT
TRBV4-1	.	TRBJ2-5	TRBD1	CASSNGAYRGRQETQYF	TGCGCCAGCAGCAACGGAGCCTACAGGGGGCGACAAGAGACCCAGTACTTC